This TCR beta chain came from a study of regulatory T cells in long-lasting Graves disease. For the study at large: Over 5 years of antithyroid drugs plus positive TSH receptor antibodies defined persistent Graves' disease. Study-wide findings and caveats: The number of shared public clonotypes was higher in persistent patients (2,741) than new patients (966). Only peripheral blood was studied, not thyroid tissue. Under persistent disease, TRBV28, TRBJ1-2 and TRBJ2-5 were used preferentially.

Library construction for TCR beta used iRepertoire HTBI primers and Arm-PCR of CDR3 regions. One entry per CDR3 protein, called by TCRdb with MiXCR from the multiplex PCR reads. The sample carries under 500,000 distinct CDR3 sequences, around 20% recorded once. Stated time point: persistent/refractory GD, antithyroid drugs over 5 years with positive TRAb. PBMCs were the source of the RNA used for TCR sequencing. This clonotype was observed many times. Its antigen remains unknown. The CDR3 runs to 20 residues. With 2 bases clipped from V and 0 bases from J, the junction kept 18 bases outside the gene matches. Germline V gives CDR1 SGHAT, CDR2 FQNNGV.

The chain joins TRBV11-2 to TRBJ1-1, with 7 bases identical to TRBD1. This sample comprised peripheral blood mononuclear cells (PBMCs), obtained when the disease was refractory, from a patient treated with antithyroid drugs. The TCR comes from a female donor with Graves disease. The CDR3 sequence is CASSLRPPQLSTGLNTEAFF. The CDR3 nucleotides read TGTGCCAGCAGCTTAAGGCCCCCCCAATTATCGACAGGGTTGAACACTGAAGCTTTCTTT.